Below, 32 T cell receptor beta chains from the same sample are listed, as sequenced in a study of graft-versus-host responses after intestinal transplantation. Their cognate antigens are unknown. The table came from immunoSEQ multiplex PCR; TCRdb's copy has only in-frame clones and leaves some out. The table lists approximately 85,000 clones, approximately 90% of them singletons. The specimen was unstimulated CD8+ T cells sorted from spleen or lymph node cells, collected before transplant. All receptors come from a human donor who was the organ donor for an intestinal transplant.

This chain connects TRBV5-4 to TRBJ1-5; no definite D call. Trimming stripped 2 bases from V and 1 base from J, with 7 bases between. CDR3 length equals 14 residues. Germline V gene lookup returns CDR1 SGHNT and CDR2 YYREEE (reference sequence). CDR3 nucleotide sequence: TGTGCCAGCAGCTTATATCCGAGCAATCAGCCCCAGCATTTT. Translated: CASSLYPSNQPQHF.

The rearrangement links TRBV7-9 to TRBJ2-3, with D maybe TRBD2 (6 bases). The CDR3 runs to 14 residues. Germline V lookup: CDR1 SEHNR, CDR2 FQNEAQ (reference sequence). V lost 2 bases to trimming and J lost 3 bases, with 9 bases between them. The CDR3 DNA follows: TGTGCCAGCAGCTTATGGGACTCGACAGATACGCAGTATTTT. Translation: CASSLWDSTDTQYF. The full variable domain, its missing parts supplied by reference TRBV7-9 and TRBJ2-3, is DTGVSQNPRHKITKRGQNVTFRCDPISEHNRLYWYRQTLGQGPEFLTYFQNEAQLEKSRLLSDRFSAERPKGSFSTLEIQRTEQGDSAMYLCASSLWDSTDTQYFGPGTRLTVL.

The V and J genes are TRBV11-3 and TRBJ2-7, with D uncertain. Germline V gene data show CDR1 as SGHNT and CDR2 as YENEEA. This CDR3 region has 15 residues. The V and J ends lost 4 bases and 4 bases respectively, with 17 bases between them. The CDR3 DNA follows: TGTGCCAGCAGCTCGCTAGTTTCCCCTCCTTACGAGCAGTACTTC. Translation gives CASSSLVSPPYEQYF. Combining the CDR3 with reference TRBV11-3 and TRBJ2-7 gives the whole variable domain EAGVVQSPRYKIIEKKQPVAFWCNPISGHNTLYWYLQNLGQGPELLIRYENEEAVDDSQLPKDRFSAERLKGVDSTLKIQPAELGDSAVYLCASSSLVSPPYEQYFGPGTRLTVT.

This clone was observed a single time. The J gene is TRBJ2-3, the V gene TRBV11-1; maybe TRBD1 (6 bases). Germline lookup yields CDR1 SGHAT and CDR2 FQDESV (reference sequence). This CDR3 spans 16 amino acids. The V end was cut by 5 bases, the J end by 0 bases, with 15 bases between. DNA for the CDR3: TGTGCCAGCAGCCTAAGCAAGGGGGACAGCACAGATACGCAGTATTTT. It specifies CASSLSKGDSTDTQYF.

The CDR3 DNA reads as TGTGCCAGCACCCTCCACCCGGTTTTCGGAGCTAACTATGGCTACACCTTC. It encodes CASTLHPVFGANYGYTF. The rearrangement joins TRBV11-2 to TRBJ1-2; D unclear. Trimming pared 7 bases from V and 0 bases from J, leaving 21 bases between. The germline V gene encodes CDR1 SGHAT and CDR2 FQNNGV. This CDR3 is built from 17 residues.

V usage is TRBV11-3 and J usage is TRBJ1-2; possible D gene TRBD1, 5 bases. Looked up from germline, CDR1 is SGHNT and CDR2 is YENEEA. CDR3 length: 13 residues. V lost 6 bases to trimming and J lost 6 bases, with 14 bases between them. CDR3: CASSSTGLDGYTF. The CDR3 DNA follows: TGTGCCAGCAGTTCTACAGGACTCGATGGCTACACCTTC.

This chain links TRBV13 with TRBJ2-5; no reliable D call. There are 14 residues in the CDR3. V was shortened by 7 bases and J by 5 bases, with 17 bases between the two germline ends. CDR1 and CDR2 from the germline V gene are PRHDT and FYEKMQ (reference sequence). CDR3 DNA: TGTGCCAGCACCGAGGCCCAGAAGGTGGAGACCCAGTACTTC. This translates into CASTEAQKVETQYF.

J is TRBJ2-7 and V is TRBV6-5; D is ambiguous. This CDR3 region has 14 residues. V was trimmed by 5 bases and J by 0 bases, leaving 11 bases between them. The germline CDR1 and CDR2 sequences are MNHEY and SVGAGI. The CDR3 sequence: CASSQTSFSYEQYF. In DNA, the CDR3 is TGTGCCAGCAGTCAGACATCATTCTCCTACGAGCAGTACTTC.

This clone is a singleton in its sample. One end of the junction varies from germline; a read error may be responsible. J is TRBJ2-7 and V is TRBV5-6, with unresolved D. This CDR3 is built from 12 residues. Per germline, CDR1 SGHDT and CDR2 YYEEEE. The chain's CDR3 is CASSLGNVEQYF. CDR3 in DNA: TGTGCCAGCAGTTTGGGAAACGTCGAGCAGTACTTC.

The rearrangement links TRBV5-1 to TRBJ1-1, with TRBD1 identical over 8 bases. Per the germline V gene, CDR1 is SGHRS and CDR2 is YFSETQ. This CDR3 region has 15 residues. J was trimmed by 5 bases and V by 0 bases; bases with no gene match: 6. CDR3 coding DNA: TGCGCCAGCAGCTTGGACAGGGGGATGGGTACTGAAGCTTTCTTT. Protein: CASSLDRGMGTEAFF.

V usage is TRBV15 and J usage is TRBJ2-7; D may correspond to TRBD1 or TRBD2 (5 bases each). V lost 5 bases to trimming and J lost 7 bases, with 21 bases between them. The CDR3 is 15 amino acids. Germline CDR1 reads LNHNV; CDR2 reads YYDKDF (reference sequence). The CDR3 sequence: CATSLTGTVSSEQYF. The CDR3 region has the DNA TGTGCCACCAGCTTAACCGGGACCGTCTCTTCGGAGCAGTACTTC. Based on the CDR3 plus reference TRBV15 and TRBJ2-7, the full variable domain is DAMVIQNPRYQVTQFGKPVTLSCSQTLNHNVMYWYQQKSSQAPKLLFHYYDKDFNNEADTPDNFQSRRPNTSFCFLDIRSPGLGDTAMYLCATSLTGTVSSEQYFGPGTRLTVT.

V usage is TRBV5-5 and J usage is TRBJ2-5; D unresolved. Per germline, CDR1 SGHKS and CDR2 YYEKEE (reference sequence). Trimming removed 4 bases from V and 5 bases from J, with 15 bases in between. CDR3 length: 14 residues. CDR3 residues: CASSRRHFWETQYF. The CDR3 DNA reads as TGTGCCAGCAGCCGACGACATTTTTGGGAGACCCAGTACTTC.

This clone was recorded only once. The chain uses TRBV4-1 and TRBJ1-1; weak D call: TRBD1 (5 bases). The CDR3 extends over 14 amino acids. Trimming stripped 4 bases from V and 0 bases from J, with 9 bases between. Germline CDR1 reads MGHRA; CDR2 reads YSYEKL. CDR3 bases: TGCGCCAGCAGCCCGGGACCGATGAACACTGAAGCTTTCTTT. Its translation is CASSPGPMNTEAFF.

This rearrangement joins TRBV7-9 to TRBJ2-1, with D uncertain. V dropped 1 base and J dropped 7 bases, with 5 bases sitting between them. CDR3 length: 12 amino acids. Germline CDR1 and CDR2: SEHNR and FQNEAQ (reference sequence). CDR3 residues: CASSLVVNEQFF. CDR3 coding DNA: TGTGCCAGCAGCTTAGTTGTGAATGAGCAGTTCTTC.

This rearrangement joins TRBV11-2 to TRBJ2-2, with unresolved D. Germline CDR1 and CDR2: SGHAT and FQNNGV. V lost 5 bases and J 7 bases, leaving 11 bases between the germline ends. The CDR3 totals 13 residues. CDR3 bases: TGTGCCAGCAGCCTTGGAAAGGGCGGGGAGCTGTTTTTT. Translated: CASSLGKGGELFF.

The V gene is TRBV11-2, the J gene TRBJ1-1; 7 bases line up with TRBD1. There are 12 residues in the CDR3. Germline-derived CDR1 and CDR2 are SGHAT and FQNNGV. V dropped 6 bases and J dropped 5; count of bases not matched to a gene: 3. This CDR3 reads CASSPQGTEAFF. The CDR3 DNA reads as TGTGCCAGCAGTCCACAGGGGACTGAAGCTTTCTTT.

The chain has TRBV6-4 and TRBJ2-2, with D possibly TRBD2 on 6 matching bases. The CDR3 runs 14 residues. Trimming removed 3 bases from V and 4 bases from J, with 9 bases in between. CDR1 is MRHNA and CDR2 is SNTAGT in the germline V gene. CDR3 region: CASSEVGGTGELFF. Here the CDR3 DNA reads TGTGCCAGCAGTGAAGTGGGAGGCACCGGGGAGCTGTTTTTT.

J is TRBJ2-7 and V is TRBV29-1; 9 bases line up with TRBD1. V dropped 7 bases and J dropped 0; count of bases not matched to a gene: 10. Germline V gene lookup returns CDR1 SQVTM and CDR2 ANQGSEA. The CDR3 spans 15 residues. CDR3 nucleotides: TGCAGCGCCGTTAACCGGGACAGGGTCTCCTACGAGCAGTACTTC. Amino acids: CSAVNRDRVSYEQYF.

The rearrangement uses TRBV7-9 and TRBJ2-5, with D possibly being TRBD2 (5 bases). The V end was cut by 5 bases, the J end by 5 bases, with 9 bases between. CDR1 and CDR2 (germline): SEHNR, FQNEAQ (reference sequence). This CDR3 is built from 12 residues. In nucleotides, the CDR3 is TGTGCCAGCAGCGGACTGGACGAGACCCAGTACTTC. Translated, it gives CASSGLDETQYF.

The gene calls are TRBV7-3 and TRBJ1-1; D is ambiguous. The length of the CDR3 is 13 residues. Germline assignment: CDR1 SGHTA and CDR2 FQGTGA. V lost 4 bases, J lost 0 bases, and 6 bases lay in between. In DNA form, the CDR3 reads TGTGCCAGCAGCTCCGAATTGAACACTGAAGCTTTCTTT. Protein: CASSSELNTEAFF.

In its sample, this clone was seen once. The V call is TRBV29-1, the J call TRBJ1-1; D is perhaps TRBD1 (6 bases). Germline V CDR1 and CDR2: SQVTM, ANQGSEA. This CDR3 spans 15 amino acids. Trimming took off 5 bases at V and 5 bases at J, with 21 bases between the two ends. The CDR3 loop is CSVQYGTHQLTEAFF. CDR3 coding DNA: TGCAGCGTTCAGTATGGGACACATCAGCTTACTGAAGCTTTCTTT.

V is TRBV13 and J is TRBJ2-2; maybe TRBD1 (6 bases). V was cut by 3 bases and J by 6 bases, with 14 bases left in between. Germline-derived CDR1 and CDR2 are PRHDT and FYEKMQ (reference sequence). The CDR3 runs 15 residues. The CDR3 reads CASSFNRESAGELFF. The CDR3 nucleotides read TGTGCCAGCAGCTTTAACAGGGAGTCGGCCGGGGAGCTGTTTTTT.

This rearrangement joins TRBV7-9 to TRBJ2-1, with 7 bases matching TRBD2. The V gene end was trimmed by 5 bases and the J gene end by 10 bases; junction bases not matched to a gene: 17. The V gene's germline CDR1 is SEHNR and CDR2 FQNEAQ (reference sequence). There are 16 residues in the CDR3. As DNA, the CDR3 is TGTGCCAGCAGCCCATTAAAGCGGGGTCCCGAATGCGAGCAGTTCTTC. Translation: CASSPLKRGPECEQFF.

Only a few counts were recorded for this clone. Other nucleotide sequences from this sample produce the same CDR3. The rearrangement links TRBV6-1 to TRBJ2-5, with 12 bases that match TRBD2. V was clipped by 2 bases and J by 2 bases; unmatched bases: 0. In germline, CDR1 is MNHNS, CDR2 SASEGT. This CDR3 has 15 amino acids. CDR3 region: CASSELAGGQETQYF. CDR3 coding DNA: TGTGCCAGCAGTGAACTAGCGGGAGGGCAAGAGACCCAGTACTTC.

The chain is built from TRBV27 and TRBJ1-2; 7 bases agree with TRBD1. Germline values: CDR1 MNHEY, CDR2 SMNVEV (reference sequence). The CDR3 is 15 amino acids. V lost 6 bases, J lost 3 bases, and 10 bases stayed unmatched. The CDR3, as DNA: TGTGCCAGCAGGGACAGGATAGGACCCTACTATGGCTACACCTTC. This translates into CASRDRIGPYYGYTF.

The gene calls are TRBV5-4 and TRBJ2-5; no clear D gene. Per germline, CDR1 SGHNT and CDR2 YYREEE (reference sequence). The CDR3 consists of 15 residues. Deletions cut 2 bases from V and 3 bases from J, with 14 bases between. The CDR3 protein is CASSFRAGDEETQYF. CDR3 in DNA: TGTGCCAGCAGCTTTCGTGCTGGAGATGAAGAGACCCAGTACTTC.

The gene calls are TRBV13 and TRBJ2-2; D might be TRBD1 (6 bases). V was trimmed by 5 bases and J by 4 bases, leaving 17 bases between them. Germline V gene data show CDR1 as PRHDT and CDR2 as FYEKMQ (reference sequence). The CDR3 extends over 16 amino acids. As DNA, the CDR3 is TGTGCCAGCAGCCCAAGTAGGACAGATTCCACCGGGGAGCTGTTTTTT. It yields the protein CASSPSRTDSTGELFF.

CDR3 DNA: TGTGCCAGCAGCCAAGATATGGGAAATTTAGGCCCCACCGGGGAGCTGTTTTTT. The encoded protein is CASSQDMGNLGPTGELFF. The V call is TRBV14, the J call TRBJ2-2; no clear D gene. Germline V lookup: CDR1 SGHDN, CDR2 FVKESK. The CDR3 sequence is 18 residues long. With 0 bases removed from V and 4 bases from J, the gap between germline ends came to 18 bases.

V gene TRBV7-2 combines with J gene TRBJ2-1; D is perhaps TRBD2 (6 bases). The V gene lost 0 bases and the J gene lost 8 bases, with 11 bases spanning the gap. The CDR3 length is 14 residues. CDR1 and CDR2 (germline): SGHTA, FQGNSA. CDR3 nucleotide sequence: TGTGCCAGCAGCTTAGCAACGGGACTCTATGAGCAGTTCTTC. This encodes CASSLATGLYEQFF.

Here the CDR3 DNA reads TGTGCCAGCAGCTTACTAGCGTCTCCAGAGACCCAGTACTTC. Its protein product is CASSLLASPETQYF. The chain has TRBV5-4 and TRBJ2-5; 7 bases agree with TRBD2. V gave up 2 bases and J gave up 4 bases; unmatched junction bases: 5. This CDR3 is built from 14 residues. Germline CDR1 reads SGHNT; CDR2 reads YYREEE (reference sequence).

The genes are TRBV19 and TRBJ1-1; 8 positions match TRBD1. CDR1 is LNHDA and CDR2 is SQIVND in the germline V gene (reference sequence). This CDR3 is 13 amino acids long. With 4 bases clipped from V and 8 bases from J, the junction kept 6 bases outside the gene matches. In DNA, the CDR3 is TGTGCCAGTAGTACCCCGGACAGGGTCGAAGCTTTCTTT. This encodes CASSTPDRVEAFF.

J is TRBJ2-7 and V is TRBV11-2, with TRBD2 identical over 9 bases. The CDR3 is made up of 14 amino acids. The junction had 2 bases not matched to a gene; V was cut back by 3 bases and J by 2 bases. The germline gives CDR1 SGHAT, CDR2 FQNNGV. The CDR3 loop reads CASSFSSGAYEQYF. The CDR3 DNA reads TGTGCCAGCAGCTTCTCTAGCGGGGCCTACGAGCAGTACTTC.